A single sample gave rise to the 19 T cell receptor beta chains below, sequenced in a study of blood T cell repertoires in COVID-19. Data came from immunoSEQ multiplex PCR; TCRdb stores just in-frame clones and leaves some out. In the table there are hundreds of thousands of clones, around 86% of which are singletons. Sequenced sample: peripheral blood. The receptors come from a woman younger than 45 with active or convalescent COVID-19.

CDR3 in amino acids: CASSEDLPGANVLTF. Here the CDR3 DNA reads TGCGCCAGCAGCGAGGACTTACCCGGGGCCAACGTCCTGACTTTC. The chain recombines TRBV4-1 with TRBJ2-6; possibly TRBD2 for D (5 bases). Germline V gene lookup returns CDR1 MGHRA and CDR2 YSYEKL. The CDR3 is made up of 15 amino acids. The V end was cut by 5 bases, the J end by 4 bases, with 12 bases between.

The chain combines TRBV5-6 with TRBJ2-7; 8 positions agree with TRBD1. Germline V gene lookup returns CDR1 SGHDT and CDR2 YYEEEE. J gave up 7 bases and V 1 base, and 4 bases lay outside the gene matches. This CDR3 is 13 amino acids long. Here the CDR3 DNA reads TGTGCCAGCAGCTTGCTAACAGGGGGGGAGCAGTACTTC. Residues: CASSLLTGGEQYF.

The chain couples TRBV5-1 to TRBJ1-2; 10 bases are shared with TRBD1. Germline values: CDR1 SGHRS, CDR2 YFSETQ. The CDR3 loop spans 14 amino acids. The J segment lost 5 bases and the V segment lost 4 bases, leaving 5 bases of the junction unmatched. The CDR3 is CASSADRGAYGYTF. The CDR3 DNA reads TGCGCCAGCAGCGCGGACAGGGGGGCTTATGGCTACACCTTC.

The chain links TRBV5-4 to TRBJ2-7, with TRBD2 as a possible D gene (6 bases). The ends were cut back, 2 bases at V and 7 bases at J, with 13 bases in the middle. CDR3 length: 13 amino acids. Looked up from germline, CDR1 is SGHNT and CDR2 is YYREEE (reference sequence). In DNA form, the CDR3 reads TGTGCCAGCAGCTTCCGCGGGACGGGGGAGCAGTACTTC. Translating gives CASSFRGTGEQYF.

This chain joins TRBV12-3 or TRBV12-4 and TRBJ1-1; possible D gene TRBD1, 6 bases. CDR3 length: 13 residues. Trimming took off 7 bases at V and 4 bases at J, with 13 bases between the two ends. CDR3 sequence: CASTIQGFTEAFF. CDR3 in DNA: TGTGCCAGCACTATTCAGGGGTTCACTGAAGCTTTCTTT.

The chain carries TRBV4-2 and TRBJ2-1, with D unresolved. The germline V and J ends were trimmed by 0 bases and 0 bases, with 12 bases remaining between them. CDR1 and CDR2 from the germline V gene are LGHNA and YNFKEQ. There are 17 residues in the CDR3. The CDR3 is CASSQDGSESSYNEQFF. The CDR3 region has the DNA TGTGCCAGCAGCCAAGATGGGTCGGAGAGCTCCTACAATGAGCAGTTCTTC.

The chain is built from TRBV21-1 and TRBJ1-1; TRBD1, the D gene given by the table, was not confirmed from the DNA. TRBV21-1 is a listed pseudogene. There are 16 residues in the CDR3. The CDR3 here is CASSKASGGLSGEAFF. DNA for the CDR3: TGTGCCAGCAGCAAAGCATCAGGGGGCCTTAGCGGTGAAGCTTTCTTT.

This chain joins TRBV27 and TRBJ2-1, with D perhaps TRBD2 (5 bases). Trimming pared 0 bases from V and 0 bases from J, leaving 12 bases between. Germline V gives CDR1 MNHEY, CDR2 SMNVEV (reference sequence). The CDR3 spans 17 residues. DNA of the CDR3: TGTGCCAGCAGTTTATCCTTTCCGGGGAGCTCCTACAATGAGCAGTTCTTC. Translation gives CASSLSFPGSSYNEQFF.

This rearrangement joins TRBV5-1 to TRBJ2-7, with 10 bases identical to TRBD1. The V gene's germline CDR1 is SGHRS and CDR2 YFSETQ. Germline trimming cut 0 bases from V and 5 bases from J; bases unmatched to any gene: 5. The CDR3 consists of 15 residues. This CDR3 is CASSLATGTGDEQYF. The CDR3 DNA follows: TGCGCCAGCAGCTTGGCCACTGGGACAGGGGACGAGCAGTACTTC.

V is TRBV7-2 and J is TRBJ1-4, with TRBD1 identical over 8 bases. In germline, CDR1 is SGHTA, CDR2 FQGNSA. The V segment lost 0 bases and the J segment 5 bases; nucleotides outside the gene matches: 5. The CDR3 totals 16 residues. CDR3: CASSLARTGKNEKLFF. DNA for the CDR3: TGTGCCAGCAGCTTAGCCCGGACAGGGAAGAATGAAAAACTGTTTTTT.

CDR3 loop: CASSPRDGEKYGYGYTF. Here the CDR3 DNA reads TGTGCCAGCTCACCAAGGGATGGGGAGAAATATGGATATGGCTACACCTTC. The chain recombines TRBV18 with TRBJ1-2; no clear D. The ends were cut back, 2 bases at V and 5 bases at J, with 21 bases in the middle. Germline assignment: CDR1 KGHSH and CDR2 LQKENI. The CDR3 spans 17 residues.

The rearrangement joins TRBV10-1 to TRBJ2-3, with 9 bases lining up with TRBD1. V was pared by 6 bases and J by 3 bases, with 4 bases of the junction left unmatched. Germline values: CDR1 WNHNN, CDR2 SYGVQD (reference sequence). This CDR3 comprises 14 residues. CDR3 DNA sequence: TGCGCCAGCAGCCGGGACAGGGAAACAGATACGCAGTATTTT. Its translation: CASSRDRETDTQYF.

This chain links TRBV18 with TRBJ1-2; D might be TRBD1 (6 bases). The CDR3 extends over 14 amino acids. CDR1 and CDR2 (germline): KGHSH, LQKENI. The V end was cut by 2 bases, the J end by 8 bases, with 15 bases between. The DNA for the CDR3 is TGTGCCAGCTCACCAATCAGCCAGGGGAACGGCTACACCTTC. Translation: CASSPISQGNGYTF.

The chain employs TRBV10-3 and TRBJ1-1; D perhaps matches TRBD1 (5 bases). Per the germline V gene, CDR1 is ENHRY and CDR2 is SYGVKD. V was shortened by 7 bases and J by 1 base, with 10 bases between the two germline ends. This CDR3 has 13 residues. The CDR3 bases are TGTGCCATCATGGGACTGACGAACACTGAAGCTTTCTTT. It encodes CAIMGLTNTEAFF.

This clone was found once. V gene TRBV14 combines with J gene TRBJ2-1; TRBD2 aligns across 10 bases. The germline CDR1 and CDR2 sequences are SGHDN and FVKESK. This CDR3 has 15 residues. The junction had 4 bases not matched to a gene; V was cut back by 6 bases and J by 2 bases. This chain's CDR3 is CASSGGLATYNEQFF. The DNA of the CDR3 is TGTGCCAGCAGTGGGGGACTAGCGACCTACAATGAGCAGTTCTTC.

This chain joins TRBV11-3 and TRBJ2-3; D is undetermined. Germline V CDR1 and CDR2: SGHNT, YENEEA. The CDR3 totals 15 residues. The germline V and J ends were trimmed by 0 bases and 4 bases, with 11 bases remaining between them. The CDR3: CASSLDSSRSDTQYF. The CDR3 region has the DNA TGTGCCAGCAGCTTAGATTCGTCTAGATCAGATACGCAGTATTTT.

The chain links TRBV28 to TRBJ1-2; D possibly corresponds to TRBD1 (6 bases). The CDR3 runs 15 residues. The germline V gene encodes CDR1 MDHEN and CDR2 SYDVKM. Trimming removed 6 bases from V and 2 bases from J, with 16 bases in between. CDR3 in amino acids: CASSSLVGQNYGYTF. CDR3 bases: TGTGCCAGCAGCTCCCTGGTGGGACAAAACTATGGCTACACCTTC.

This clone was seen a handful of times. The gene calls are TRBV29-1 and TRBJ1-5, with a weak D call TRBD1 (6 bases). The CDR3 is made up of 12 amino acids. The ends were cut back, 5 bases at V and 8 bases at J, with 13 bases in the middle. Germline V gives CDR1 SQVTM, CDR2 ANQGSEA. The CDR3 protein is CSVRTASEPQHF. The CDR3 coding sequence is TGCAGCGTTAGGACAGCTTCTGAGCCCCAGCATTTT. Full variable domain (missing parts from reference TRBV29-1 and TRBJ1-5): SAVISQKPSRDICQRGTSLTIQCQVDSQVTMMFWYRQQPGQSLTLIATANQGSEATYESGFVIDKFPISRPNLTFSTLTVSNMSPEDSSIYLCSVRTASEPQHFGDGTRLSIL.

J is TRBJ1-4 and V is TRBV15, with 8 bases aligning to TRBD1. Germline assignment: CDR1 LNHNV and CDR2 YYDKDF (reference sequence). J was trimmed by 8 bases and V by 4 bases; bases with no gene match: 12. CDR3 length: 16 residues. CDR3 sequence reads: CATSTKAPGGSEKLFF. The CDR3 bases are TGTGCCACCAGCACAAAAGCCCCAGGGGGCTCGGAAAAACTGTTTTTT.